Below are 18 T cell receptor beta chains sequenced from a single sample in a study of metastatic and nonmetastatic thyroid tumors. No patient had received any treatment before thyroid surgery. MiXCR re-clonotyped the PCR reads for TCRdb. The table has tens of thousands of clones, approximately 24% seen once. Specimen: blood. The receptors were sampled from a male donor with papillary thyroid cancer or a benign thyroid nodule (not recorded which). Some clones in this sample may be carry-over from other donors' samples.

This clone was seen repeatedly, ten times or more. This chain joins TRBV27 and TRBJ2-1; 7 positions agree with TRBD1. This CDR3 is 13 amino acids long. V was clipped by 7 bases and J by 7 bases; unmatched bases: 7. Germline CDR1 and CDR2: MNHEY and SMNVEV (reference sequence). The CDR3 reads CASTGPTGNEQFF. CDR3 nucleotide sequence: TGTGCCAGCACCGGCCCGACAGGGAATGAGCAGTTCTTC.

This clone has just a few counts. J is TRBJ1-3 and V is TRBV27; 9 bases are a match to TRBD1. J was trimmed by 3 bases and V by 5 bases; bases with no gene match: 5. The CDR3 contains 15 residues. Germline V CDR1 and CDR2: MNHEY, SMNVEV (reference sequence). CDR3 DNA: TGTGCCAGCAGTCCCCTGACAGGGGGTGGAAACACCATATATTTT. This sequence encodes CASSPLTGGGNTIYF.

The sample holds a few counts of this clone. The chain combines TRBV2 with TRBJ2-1; weak D call: TRBD1 (6 bases). The CDR3 spans 13 residues. The germline V gene has CDR1 SNHLY and CDR2 FYNNEI. Trimming shortened V by 3 bases and J by 5 bases, and 8 bases separated the two germline ends. The CDR3 bases are TGTGCCAGCAGTGAGGGGACACACAATGAGCAGTTCTTC. It codes for CASSEGTHNEQFF.

Many counts were recorded for this clone. This chain connects TRBV6-5 to TRBJ2-2; D perhaps matches TRBD2 (6 bases). V shed 6 bases and J shed 0 bases, with 20 bases lying between them. Germline V gene data show CDR1 as MNHEY and CDR2 as SVGAGI. The CDR3 is 18 amino acids. The CDR3 nucleotides read TGTGCCAGCAGGCCCACCCCGGGACTCCTCGCGAACACCGGGGAGCTGTTTTTT. It encodes CASRPTPGLLANTGELFF.

The J gene is TRBJ1-2, the V gene TRBV30; TRBD1 might be the D (5 bases). Germline V CDR1 and CDR2: GTSNPN, SVGIG (reference sequence). The CDR3 sequence is 11 residues long. Trimming cost V 5 bases and J 8 bases, with 12 bases left between them. Written as DNA, the CDR3 is TGTGCCTGGCGGGGGACCGGAGGCTACACCTTC. Amino acid sequence: CAWRGTGGYTF.

In its sample, this clone was seen many times. The CDR3 nucleotides read TGTGCCAGCAGTTTAAGGAGTCGGCGGGGTAACACAGATACGCAGTATTTT. This sequence encodes CASSLRSRRGNTDTQYF. The chain carries TRBV27 and TRBJ2-3; D is perhaps TRBD2 (6 bases). Germline CDR1 is MNHEY and CDR2 is SMNVEV (reference sequence). This CDR3 comprises 17 residues. Between the trimmed V and J ends, which lost 2 bases and 2 bases, there was a span of 17 bases.

The chain employs TRBV5-1 and TRBJ1-2; D possibly corresponds to TRBD1 (5 bases). Trimming took 2 bases from V and 8 from J, leaving 13 bases between them. The CDR3 runs to 13 residues. CDR1 is SGHRS, CDR2 YFSETQ, per germline. This CDR3 reads CASSFQGEEGYTF. The CDR3, as DNA: TGCGCCAGCAGCTTCCAGGGAGAGGAAGGCTACACCTTC.

This clone was recorded many times. The J gene is TRBJ1-5, the V gene TRBV5-8, with D possibly matching TRBD1 (5 bases). This CDR3 is built from 14 residues. Trimming shortened V by 4 bases and J by 3 bases, and 11 bases separated the two germline ends. Germline loops: CDR1 SGHTS, CDR2 YDEGEE. The CDR3 DNA sequence: TGTGCCAGCAGCCAAGGGGTTATCAATCAGCCCCAGCATTTT. Its translation is CASSQGVINQPQHF.

This clone was seen ten or more times. V usage is TRBV18 and J usage is TRBJ2-7; 13 nucleotides match TRBD2. The CDR3 spans 17 residues. V was clipped by 5 bases and J by 7 bases; unmatched bases: 14. Germline V gene data show CDR1 as KGHSH and CDR2 as LQKENI. The CDR3 sequence: CASSSTSTSGRAGEQYF. The CDR3 DNA is TGTGCCAGCTCATCCACTTCAACTAGCGGGAGGGCGGGAGAGCAGTACTTC.

Ten or more counts support this clone. The J gene is TRBJ2-1, the V gene TRBV5-4; D uncertain. Germline CDR1 SGHNT, CDR2 YYREEE (reference sequence). This CDR3 is 13 amino acids long. The V and J ends lost 5 bases and 6 bases respectively, with 12 bases between them. The CDR3 region is CASRGSSANEQFF. The CDR3 coding sequence is TGTGCCAGCAGAGGCAGTAGTGCCAATGAGCAGTTCTTC.

This clone was seen repeatedly, ten times or more. This chain joins TRBV30 and TRBJ1-2; D is uncertain. Germline lookup yields CDR1 GTSNPN and CDR2 SVGIG (reference sequence). The germline V and J ends were trimmed by 5 bases and 6 bases, with 4 bases remaining between them. This CDR3 contains 9 residues. The CDR3 protein is CAWGNGYTF. The CDR3 bases are TGTGCCTGGGGAAATGGCTACACCTTC.

By its share, this clone is medium-sized. Here the CDR3 reads CASSSGTSGYEQYF. As DNA, the CDR3 is TGTGCCAGCAGTTCCGGGACTAGCGGCTACGAGCAGTACTTC. The V and J genes are TRBV28 and TRBJ2-7; TRBD2 matches 11 bases. With 4 bases clipped from V and 3 bases from J, the junction kept 2 bases outside the gene matches. This CDR3 comprises 14 residues. Germline values: CDR1 MDHEN, CDR2 SYDVKM.

Remarks on this clone: A junction end diverges from the germline sequence, so it may reflect a read error. This chain connects TRBV11-1 to TRBJ2-1; weak D call: TRBD1 (6 bases). The germline V gene has CDR1 SGHAT and CDR2 FQDESV (reference sequence). CDR3 length: 14 residues. CDR3 DNA sequence: TGCGCCAGCAGCACGCAACAGGGAACCAATGAGCAGTTCTTC. The encoded protein is CASSTQQGTNEQFF. The full variable domain, its missing parts supplied by reference TRBV11-1 and TRBJ2-1, is EAEVAQSPRYKITEKSQAVAFWCDPISGHATLYWYRQILGQGPELLVQFQDESVVDDSQLPKDRFSAERLKGVDSTLKIQPAELGDSAMYLCASSTQQGTNEQFFGPGTRLTVL.

The table lists this clone with many counts. This CDR3 is CASSSGTLITEAFF. The CDR3 DNA reads as TGTGCCAGCAGTTCCGGGACCCTCATCACTGAAGCTTTCTTT. J is TRBJ1-1 and V is TRBV27, with D possibly being TRBD1 (5 bases). The CDR3 sequence is 14 residues long. Germline lookup yields CDR1 MNHEY and CDR2 SMNVEV (reference sequence). V was pared by 4 bases and J by 4 bases, with 13 bases between.

This CDR3 is CAISDLAFGTSGYEQYF. Here the CDR3 DNA reads TGTGCCATCAGTGATCTAGCTTTCGGGACTAGCGGCTACGAGCAGTACTTC. The rearrangement uses TRBV10-3 and TRBJ2-7; 11 nucleotides match TRBD2. The V segment lost 3 bases and the J segment 3 bases; nucleotides outside the gene matches: 10. Per germline, CDR1 ENHRY and CDR2 SYGVKD. The CDR3 totals 17 residues.

At least ten counts were recorded for this clone. V and J are TRBV6-1 and TRBJ2-1; D may correspond to TRBD1 or TRBD2 (5 bases each). The V end lost 11 bases, the J end lost 0 bases, and 8 bases lay between the germline ends. Germline V CDR1 and CDR2: MNHNS, SASEGT. The CDR3 sequence is 12 residues long. The CDR3 sequence is CAAGSSYNEQFF. The CDR3 nucleotides are TGTGCCGCAGGGAGCTCCTACAATGAGCAGTTCTTC.

This clone was seen repeatedly, ten times or more. The rearrangement links TRBV5-1 to TRBJ1-1, with no clear D. Germline CDR1 reads SGHRS; CDR2 reads YFSETQ. The CDR3 has 13 residues. Trimming cost V 4 bases and J 3 bases, with 10 bases left between them. CDR3 protein: CASSQVTDTEAFF. As DNA, the CDR3 is TGCGCCAGCAGCCAGGTGACGGACACTGAAGCTTTCTTT.

There are many counts of this clone. The chain employs TRBV6-2 or TRBV6-3 and TRBJ2-3; D not resolved. CDR1 MNHEY and CDR2 SVGEGT come from the germline V gene. Trimming took 0 bases from V and 2 from J, leaving 9 bases between them. This CDR3 region has 15 residues. CDR3 DNA: TGTGCCAGCAGTTACTCGGCAGGAGCCACAGATACGCAGTATTTT. Residues: CASSYSAGATDTQYF.